This TCR beta chain was obtained from a study of naive CD8 T cells in extremely preterm neonates (dated by TCRdb to about 2017). Context from the whole study: The adult participants' age range is given as 25-50 years in the abstract but as 20-50 years in the methods. TCRbeta CDR3 repertoires of sorted naive CD8+ T cells were compared across four age groups: extremely preterm neonates, term neonates, young children and adults. Overall study results and their limits: The proportion of shared CDR3 nucleotide sequences was higher in preterm neonates (2.7%) than in term neonates (approximately 0.4%), young children (about 0.03%) and adults (around 0.01%). Prospective longitudinal studies of preterm and term neonates were called for by the authors so that T cell development could be tracked within individuals. The authors noted a small sample size and variable productive template counts among preterm samples as limitations. Significantly lower iChao1 richness than in all other age groups (p < 0.05) and an even clone distribution were observed in preterm neonates, indicating a less rich repertoire. Compared with the older groups, preterm CDR3s were shorter and closer to germline, carrying fewer N additions and showing less junctional trimming.

According to the germline V gene (reference sequence), CDR1 reads LNHNV and CDR2 reads YYDKDF. Counted from cysteine to phenylalanine, this CDR3 has 18 amino acids. The sequence is cut down to CDR3 DNA, 54 bases in frame from base 1. Trimmed from V: 5 bases; trimmed from J: 4 bases; junction bases lacking a gene match: 13. TCRbeta CDR3 regions were amplified from genomic DNA by a two-step, bias-controlled multiplex PCR. Primers specific for every TRBV and TRBJ gene segment were included in the multiplex PCR. The immunoSEQ Assay was used to generate TCRbeta repertoire data. The study's own analysis went as follows. To merge closely related sequences, reads went through filtering and clustering using a relative-frequency ratio and a modified nearest-neighbor algorithm. IMGT annotation was the basis for assigning V, D and J genes to CDR3 sequences. Template counts were quantified against synthetic TCR CDR3 analog sequences and normalized for PCR amplification bias. Only unique productive sequences, defined as in-frame CDR3 sequences without stop codons, were included in the analyses. The immunoSEQ Analyzer software was used to calculate clonality, defined as 1 minus Pielou's evenness, and iChao1 richness. Statistical testing was performed in JMP, using Student's t-test or a non-parametric test depending on Shapiro-Wilk normality results. TCRdb stores this immuneACCESS table with in-frame sequences only. Part of the clones is absent; in the studies checked, under half of the shortfall reflects unresolved V genes, and no reason is known for the rest. For V, J and clone size, that table is used; D and trimming come from the DNA. In all, the sample holds about 7,900 clones, and more than 95% of those were seen once. 2.5% to 3.5% of the sample goes to the ten largest clones.

As to this clone: Which antigen it targets is not known. Base qualities are missing; no much larger clone stands one base away.

The peripheral blood donors were five healthy children aged roughly 15-56 months who were having elective routine surgery, plus five healthy nonsmoking adults. The adult controls were healthy nonsmokers between roughly 18 and 55 years old, with a median age of roughly 40 years. A FACSAria III cell sorter was used to sort live, Annexin V-negative naive CD8+ T cells (CD3+CD8+CD45RA+CCR7+). Each sample yielded roughly 17,000 to 110,000 sorted naive CD8+ T cells. Mononuclear cells were isolated from diluted blood by Ficoll-Paque density gradient centrifugation. Before sorting, mononuclear cells were cryopreserved in around 10% DMSO with about 90% FBS and kept in long-term storage at -150 degrees C. Thawed cells were stained with Annexin V and antibodies against CD3, CD8, CCR7 and CD45RA. The DNeasy Blood and Tissue Kit was used to extract genomic DNA from sorted cell pellets that had been snap-frozen.

The receptor was isolated from a human donor in good health. This receptor chain uses TRBV15 and TRBJ2-5, and 13 junctional nucleotides match TRBD2. Sequenced sample: naive CD8+ T cells from blood. The CDR3 protein: CATSSKFGTSGVGETQYF. The nucleotide sequence is given as TGTGCCACCAGCTCTAAATTCGGGACTAGCGGGGTCGGAGAGACCCAGTACTTC.